The 26 T cell receptor beta chains reported below all come from one sample, sequenced in a study of blood T cell repertoires in COVID-19. Assay: immunoSEQ multiplex PCR; the TCRdb copy retains only in-frame clones and omits some. The sample yields under 300,000 clones, about 91% seen once. Specimen: peripheral blood. All receptors derive from a woman between 35 and 50 years old who had recovered from COVID-19.

The V call is TRBV27, the J call TRBJ1-6; the D is unclear. V was cut by 10 bases and J by 5 bases, with 12 bases left in between. This CDR3 comprises 13 residues. Germline assignment: CDR1 MNHEY and CDR2 SMNVEV (reference sequence). The CDR3 loop reads CATSWANNSPLHF. The CDR3 DNA follows: TGTGCCACCTCTTGGGCCAATAATTCACCCCTCCACTTT.

The rearrangement uses TRBV10-3 and TRBJ2-5; 8 bases line up with TRBD1. This CDR3 spans 15 amino acids. Germline assignment: CDR1 ENHRY and CDR2 SYGVKD. J was trimmed by 1 base and V by 3 bases; bases with no gene match: 4. The CDR3 loop is CAISDGTGPQETQYF. CDR3 in DNA: TGTGCCATCAGTGATGGGACAGGTCCCCAAGAGACCCAGTACTTC.

CDR3 in DNA: TGTGCCAGCAGTTTCGGGGGGGCAGTAGGACCAGATACGCAGTATTTT. Encoded protein: CASSFGGAVGPDTQYF. The V gene is TRBV28, the J gene TRBJ2-3; 8 nucleotides match TRBD2. V lost 3 bases, J lost 4 bases, and 9 bases stayed unmatched. The germline V gene has CDR1 MDHEN and CDR2 SYDVKM. The length of the CDR3 is 16 residues.

This chain connects TRBV5-4 to TRBJ2-7, with 11 bases matching TRBD1. Germline CDR1 reads SGHNT; CDR2 reads YYREEE (reference sequence). The CDR3 runs 15 residues. V trimming: 3 bases; J trimming: 6 bases; junction bases outside the gene matches: 8. The CDR3 DNA reads TGTGCCAGCAGCTCGAAGGACAGGGGGCGCGCCGAGCAGTACTTC. Its protein is CASSSKDRGRAEQYF.

The chain joins TRBV30 to TRBJ1-2; possibly TRBD1 for D (6 bases). Deletions cut 0 bases from V and 2 bases from J, with 13 bases between. The V gene's germline CDR1 is GTSNPN and CDR2 SVGIG (reference sequence). The CDR3 is 15 residues long. CDR3 sequence reads: CAWSVPGARNYGYTF. CDR3 DNA: TGTGCCTGGAGTGTACCAGGGGCCCGAAACTATGGCTACACCTTC.

This clone has only one observation. The chain employs TRBV11-2 and TRBJ2-4, with 10 bases aligning to TRBD1. The CDR3 is 17 residues long. V was clipped by 5 bases and J by 0 bases; unmatched bases: 7. Germline CDR1 and CDR2: SGHAT and FQNNGV. The CDR3 nucleotides are TGTGCCAGCAGCGAAGACAGGGGGCACCTAGCCAAAAACATTCAGTACTTC. Translating it yields CASSEDRGHLAKNIQYF. Supplemented by reference TRBV11-2 and TRBJ2-4, the full variable domain reads EAGVAQSPRYKIIEKRQSVAFWCNPISGHATLYWYQQILGQGPKLLIQFQNNGVVDDSQLPKDRFSAERLKGVDSTLKIQPAKLEDSAVYLCASSEDRGHLAKNIQYFGAGTRLSVL.

The V call is TRBV28, the J call TRBJ1-4; D is perhaps TRBD1 (6 bases). Between the trimmed V and J ends, which lost 5 bases and 3 bases, there was a span of 13 bases. From germline, CDR1 is MDHEN and CDR2 SYDVKM. This CDR3 has 15 amino acids. In DNA, the CDR3 is TGTGCCAGCAGTACCGAGGGGGGGGCTAATGAAAAACTGTTTTTT. Encoded protein: CASSTEGGANEKLFF.

CDR3 DNA: TGTGCCAGCAGCCCCCGGACTGCCCAAGCGGCACGAACCAACTACGAGCAGTACGTC. This encodes CASSPRTAQAARTNYEQYV. The V call is TRBV21-1, the J call TRBJ2-7; TRBD2 reflects the table's D call only, with no check against the DNA. TRBV21-1 is a pseudogene. The CDR3 sequence is 19 residues long.

The chain uses TRBV9 and TRBJ2-7; 15 bases line up with TRBD2. With 3 bases clipped from V and 4 bases from J, the junction kept 5 bases outside the gene matches. In germline, CDR1 is SGDLS, CDR2 YYNGEE. The CDR3 loop spans 16 amino acids. The CDR3 loop is CASSARGLAGGYEQYF. CDR3 nucleotide sequence: TGTGCCAGCAGCGCCCGGGGACTAGCGGGGGGTTACGAGCAGTACTTC.

The chain links TRBV6-1 to TRBJ2-7; D call uncertain. Between the trimmed V and J ends, which lost 2 bases and 2 bases, there was a span of 7 bases. Germline assignment: CDR1 MNHNS and CDR2 SASEGT. CDR3 size: 13 residues. This CDR3 is CASSENKPYEQYF. The DNA for the CDR3 is TGTGCCAGCAGTGAAAACAAACCCTACGAGCAGTACTTC.

The V call is TRBV29-1, the J call TRBJ2-2, with D perhaps matching TRBD1 (6 bases). The CDR3 is 13 residues long. V dropped 3 bases and J dropped 6 bases, with 11 bases sitting between them. CDR1 SQVTM and CDR2 ANQGSEA come from the germline V gene. DNA for the CDR3: TGCAGCGTTGATACAGGGCGGGCCGGGGAGCTGTTTTTT. Translation gives CSVDTGRAGELFF.

In DNA form, the CDR3 reads TGTGCCAGTTGTCAGGCCGGATCCTCTGGAAACACCATATATTTT. It specifies CASCQAGSSGNTIYF. The rearrangement joins TRBV19 to TRBJ1-3; D unresolved. The CDR3 is made up of 15 amino acids. Germline CDR1 is LNHDA and CDR2 is SQIVND (reference sequence). Between the trimmed V and J ends, which lost 8 bases and 0 bases, there was a span of 14 bases.

The rearrangement uses TRBV5-4 and TRBJ2-3; a weak D match, TRBD1 (6 bases). V was trimmed by 4 bases and J by 6 bases, leaving 24 bases between them. The CDR3 is 17 amino acids. Germline assignment: CDR1 SGHNT and CDR2 YYREEE (reference sequence). CDR3 sequence reads: CASSKPTGGGPGDTQYF. The DNA for the CDR3 is TGTGCCAGCAGCAAACCGACAGGCGGCGGGCCAGGGGATACGCAGTATTTT.

The chain links TRBV2 to TRBJ2-1; 7 bases align to TRBD1. J lost 4 bases, V lost 7 bases, and 13 bases had no gene match. The CDR3 has 16 residues. Per the germline V gene, CDR1 is SNHLY and CDR2 is FYNNEI. The CDR3 DNA reads as TGTGCCAGCATTCCCTCAACAGGGGCAGCATACAATGAGCAGTTCTTC. It translates to CASIPSTGAAYNEQFF.

The chain links TRBV28 to TRBJ2-7; 7 positions match TRBD2. In germline, CDR1 is MDHEN, CDR2 SYDVKM. The V and J ends lost 8 bases and 3 bases, in that order; junction bases with no gene match: 7. The CDR3 covers 13 residues. This chain's CDR3 is CASLRETNYEQYF. CDR3 DNA: TGTGCCAGCCTGCGGGAGACGAACTACGAGCAGTACTTC.

This sequence joins TRBV27 and TRBJ2-1, with 10 bases fitting TRBD1. Trimming cost V 2 bases and J 7 bases; bases outside gene matches: 11. This CDR3 region has 17 residues. Germline CDR1 MNHEY, CDR2 SMNVEV (reference sequence). In DNA form, the CDR3 reads TGTGCCAGCAGTTTACCGACCGGGACAGGGGTTCCGAATGAGCAGTTCTTC. It translates to CASSLPTGTGVPNEQFF.

This clone was seen ten or more times. The chain carries TRBV7-3 and TRBJ2-2; the match to TRBD1 covers 9 bases. Per germline, CDR1 SGHTA and CDR2 FQGTGA. This CDR3 contains 16 residues. V lost 5 bases to trimming and J lost 1 base; unmatched junction nucleotides: 5. CDR3 nucleotide sequence: TGTGCCAGCAGCCGCTCGGGACAGGGGAACACCGGGGAGCTGTTTTTT. Encoded protein: CASSRSGQGNTGELFF.

The chain joins TRBV12-3 or TRBV12-4 to TRBJ2-3, with D perhaps matching TRBD1 (5 bases). The germline V and J ends were trimmed by 6 bases and 7 bases, with 11 bases remaining between them. The CDR3 contains 12 residues. The CDR3 bases are TGTGCCAGCAGCCCCGACAGACATACGCAGTATTTT. It translates to CASSPDRHTQYF.

J is TRBJ2-2 and V is TRBV7-9; D may be TRBD2 (6 bases). Per germline, CDR1 SEHNR and CDR2 FQNEAQ (reference sequence). The CDR3 spans 12 residues. Trimming removed 4 bases from V and 13 bases from J, with 13 bases in between. In DNA, the CDR3 is TGTGCCAGCAGCTCCGGGGGAGGCAGGCTGTTTTTT. Amino acid sequence: CASSSGGGRLFF.

The chain carries TRBV4-1 and TRBJ2-7; 10 nucleotides agree with TRBD2. After removal of 3 bases from V and 1 base from J, the junction contained 12 bases not matched to a gene. Per germline, CDR1 MGHRA and CDR2 YSYEKL. The CDR3 is 18 residues long. The CDR3 loop is CASSQGIHSGGLSYEQYF. The CDR3 DNA follows: TGCGCCAGCAGCCAGGGGATCCATAGCGGGGGGCTTTCCTACGAGCAGTACTTC.

The chain joins TRBV3-1 (or the pseudogene TRBV3-2) to TRBJ1-4; the match to TRBD1 covers 10 bases. The CDR3 contains 17 residues. With 4 bases clipped from V and 2 bases from J, the junction kept 7 bases outside the gene matches. Per the germline V gene, CDR1 is LGHDT and CDR2 is YNNKEL (reference sequence). The CDR3 nucleotides are TGTGCCAGCAGCCGTCGGGACAGGGGATCGACTAATGAAAAACTGTTTTTT. Its translation is CASSRRDRGSTNEKLFF.

V is TRBV2 and J is TRBJ1-6, with D unclear. Deletions cut 4 bases from V and 5 bases from J, with 12 bases between. From germline, CDR1 is SNHLY and CDR2 FYNNEI. This CDR3 region has 15 residues. Here the CDR3 reads CASSADTTHNSPLHF. The CDR3 coding sequence is TGTGCCAGCAGTGCAGATACCACCCATAATTCACCCCTCCACTTT.

This clone showed up just a few times. The chain couples TRBV12-5 to TRBJ2-2, with TRBD2 matching 11 bases. Germline loops: CDR1 LGHNT, CDR2 FRNRAP. There are 18 residues in the CDR3. With V trimmed by 6 bases and J by 0 bases, 9 bases remained unmatched. CDR3 protein: CASGPPGLAEPNTGELFF. The CDR3 DNA reads TGTGCTAGTGGCCCTCCGGGACTAGCGGAACCGAACACCGGGGAGCTGTTTTTT.

The J gene is TRBJ1-2, the V gene TRBV28; unclear D gene. CDR1 is MDHEN, CDR2 SYDVKM, per germline. The V end was cut by 6 bases, the J end by 2 bases, with 10 bases between. The CDR3 runs 13 residues. The chain's CDR3 is CASSLGGNYGYTF. In DNA, the CDR3 is TGTGCCAGCAGCCTGGGCGGGAACTATGGCTACACCTTC.

The chain employs TRBV19 and TRBJ2-1; 13 nucleotides agree with TRBD2. Germline trimming cut 5 bases from V and 8 bases from J; bases unmatched to any gene: 18. Germline CDR1 and CDR2: LNHDA and SQIVND (reference sequence). This CDR3 is built from 19 residues. The DNA for the CDR3 is TGTGCCAGTAGTGTGACAGGGGTGTATAGGACTAGCGGGAGATATGAGCAGTTCTTC. Protein sequence: CASSVTGVYRTSGRYEQFF.

This chain joins TRBV11-3 and TRBJ2-5, with TRBD2 identical over 11 bases. From germline, CDR1 is SGHNT and CDR2 YENEEA. Trimming cost V 5 bases and J 7 bases; bases outside gene matches: 9. The CDR3 totals 15 residues. The CDR3, as DNA: TGTGCCAGCAGCGGGACTAGCGGCGAGTTTCGGACCCAGTACTTC. It is translated as CASSGTSGEFRTQYF.